The 18 T cell receptor beta chains reported below all come from one sample, sequenced in a study of Ad26.COV2.S vaccination and SARS-CoV-2 variants. Sequencing used immunoSEQ multiplex PCR; TCRdb keeps in-frame clones, though not all of them. The sample includes about 680,000 clones, 89% of them seen just once. Treatment in this sample: some 20 received Ad26.COV2.S at low or high dose, single or two shots; about 5 received placebo; per-sample allocation not given. Day 63 after the first injection of vaccine or placebo was the sampling time. Specimen: peripheral blood, collected in a trial of Ad26.COV2.S vaccine versus placebo. The receptor source for this set is a person aged 18-60 years who received the Ad26.COV2.S COVID-19 vaccine or a placebo.

This rearrangement joins TRBV7-2 to TRBJ2-2; 8 nucleotides align to TRBD1. Germline V gives CDR1 SGHTA, CDR2 FQGNSA. V trimming: 3 bases; J trimming: 1 base; junction bases outside the gene matches: 1. The CDR3 extends over 15 amino acids. CDR3 nucleotides: TGTGCCAGCAGCTTCGGACAGGGGAACACCGGGGAGCTGTTTTTT. Protein product: CASSFGQGNTGELFF.

CDR3: CASIKQGNYGYTF. Written as DNA, the CDR3 is TGTGCCAGTATCAAACAGGGCAACTATGGCTACACCTTC. The chain recombines TRBV19 with TRBJ1-2; maybe TRBD1 (6 bases). The CDR3 is 13 amino acids. The germline V gene has CDR1 LNHDA and CDR2 SQIVND (reference sequence). Trimming took off 7 bases at V and 2 bases at J, with 11 bases between the two ends.

The rearrangement links TRBV7-9 to TRBJ2-5, with 8 bases aligning to TRBD1. V shed 5 bases and J 4 bases; nucleotides not matched to a gene: 12. Germline CDR1 and CDR2: SEHNR and FQNEAQ (reference sequence). The CDR3 contains 16 residues. The CDR3 here is CASSHRTGKLVETQYF. As DNA, the CDR3 is TGTGCCAGCAGCCATAGGACAGGGAAACTCGTAGAGACCCAGTACTTC.

This rearrangement joins TRBV3-1 (or the pseudogene TRBV3-2) to TRBJ1-3; 7 bases are shared with TRBD1. CDR3 length: 16 residues. V shed 9 bases and J 1 base; nucleotides not matched to a gene: 12. Germline CDR1 and CDR2: LGHDT and YNNKEL (reference sequence). The CDR3, as DNA: TGTGCCAGTGATGGAACTACAGGGGCGTCTGGAAACACCATATATTTT. This sequence encodes CASDGTTGASGNTIYF.

The V and J genes are TRBV4-3 and TRBJ1-2; D remains ambiguous. The CDR3 runs to 17 residues. Germline CDR1 reads LGHNA; CDR2 reads YSLEER. V lost 0 bases to trimming and J lost 1 base, with 15 bases between them. CDR3 DNA sequence: TGCGCCAGCAGCCAAGATGTTCAAGGCAGGAATAACTATGGCTACACCTTC. Translated: CASSQDVQGRNNYGYTF.

This sequence joins TRBV7-2 and TRBJ2-3; tentative D call: TRBD2 (7 bases). V was trimmed by 1 base and J by 0 bases, leaving 11 bases between them. The CDR3 consists of 16 residues. The germline gives CDR1 SGHTA, CDR2 FQGNSA. The CDR3 region has the DNA TGTGCCAGCAGCTTAGTTGCGGGGGCAAGCACAGATACGCAGTATTTT. Its translation is CASSLVAGASTDTQYF.

This sequence joins TRBV4-2 and TRBJ2-7; no definite D call. Deletions cut 0 bases from V and 1 base from J, with 4 bases between. The length of the CDR3 is 13 residues. CDR1 LGHNA and CDR2 YNFKEQ come from the germline V gene. CDR3 sequence (DNA): TGTGCCAGCAGCCAAGACCTGTCCTACGAGCAGTACTTC. Encoded protein: CASSQDLSYEQYF.

The J gene is TRBJ2-1, the V gene TRBV19, with 9 positions matching TRBD2. J lost 7 bases, V lost 0 bases, and 7 bases had no gene match. Per the germline V gene, CDR1 is LNHDA and CDR2 is SQIVND (reference sequence). The CDR3 runs 16 residues. This CDR3 is CASSIEARGGRNEQFF. CDR3 coding DNA: TGTGCCAGTAGTATAGAGGCGCGGGGGGGCCGTAATGAGCAGTTCTTC.

The V gene is TRBV18, the J gene TRBJ1-2; D ambiguous. This CDR3 region has 14 residues. The germline V gene has CDR1 KGHSH and CDR2 LQKENI. Trimming stripped 0 bases from V and 3 bases from J, with 8 bases between. In DNA form, the CDR3 reads TGTGCCAGCTCACCACCATCCAGAGACTATGGCTACACCTTC. It codes for CASSPPSRDYGYTF. The whole variable domain, remainder taken from reference TRBV18 and TRBJ1-2, is NAGVMQNPRHLVRRRGQEARLRCSPMKGHSHVYWYRQLPEEGLKFMVYLQKENIIDESGMPKERFSAEFPKEGPSILRIQQVVRGDSAAYFCASSPPSRDYGYTFGSGTRLTVV.

This rearrangement joins TRBV7-9 to TRBJ1-2; D ambiguous. Germline V gives CDR1 SEHNR, CDR2 FQNEAQ (reference sequence). The germline V and J ends were trimmed by 2 bases and 0 bases, with 7 bases remaining between them. The CDR3 is made up of 14 amino acids. CDR3 DNA sequence: TGTGCCAGCAGCTTACAGTCAGCTAACTATGGCTACACCTTC. Translation gives CASSLQSANYGYTF.

The V and J genes are TRBV7-3 and TRBJ2-1, with 9 bases matching TRBD2. Germline V gene data show CDR1 as SGHTA and CDR2 as FQGTGA. The V gene end was trimmed by 1 base and the J gene end by 7 bases; junction bases not matched to a gene: 2. This CDR3 spans 14 amino acids. The CDR3 sequence: CASSLIAGENEQFF. DNA of the CDR3: TGTGCCAGCAGCTTAATAGCGGGGGAAAATGAGCAGTTCTTC.

This sequence joins TRBV6-1 and TRBJ1-6; 8 nucleotides line up with TRBD1. This CDR3 is 15 amino acids long. The trim removed 1 base at V and 9 bases at J, leaving 5 bases unmatched. Germline V gene data show CDR1 as MNHNS and CDR2 as SASEGT. The CDR3 loop reads CASSEDQGAVSPLHF. The CDR3 nucleotides read TGTGCCAGCAGTGAAGATCAGGGGGCAGTTTCACCCCTCCACTTT.

The table lists this clone with a count of one. CDR3 loop: CAWSVGGPYQPQHF. For the CDR3, the DNA is TGTGCCTGGAGTGTAGGGGGACCTTATCAGCCCCAGCATTTT. The chain uses TRBV30 and TRBJ1-5, with D possibly being TRBD1 (6 bases). Trimming shortened V by 0 bases and J by 5 bases, and 11 bases separated the two germline ends. In germline, CDR1 is GTSNPN, CDR2 SVGIG (reference sequence). The CDR3 length is 14 residues.

The rearrangement joins TRBV19 to TRBJ1-1; 7 positions match TRBD1. CDR1 is LNHDA, CDR2 SQIVND, per germline (reference sequence). The CDR3 contains 15 residues. Trimming cost V 3 bases and J 5 bases; bases outside gene matches: 9. The CDR3 loop reads CASSIRAGGLTEAFF. In DNA, the CDR3 is TGTGCCAGTAGTATCCGGGCAGGGGGTTTAACTGAAGCTTTCTTT.

The chain carries TRBV7-8 and TRBJ1-1; D not certain. The length of the CDR3 is 13 residues. Per the germline V gene, CDR1 is SGHVS and CDR2 is FQNEAQ. V lost 5 bases and J 1 base, leaving 8 bases between the germline ends. CDR3 amino acids: CASSRSRNTEAFF. The CDR3 DNA is TGTGCCAGCAGCCGATCGCGGAACACTGAAGCTTTCTTT.

This clone was counted between two and nine times. This CDR3 is CASSERTGPNQPQHF. In nucleotides, the CDR3 is TGTGCCAGTAGTGAAAGGACAGGGCCGAATCAGCCCCAGCATTTT. The chain has TRBV19 and TRBJ1-5; 8 bases agree with TRBD1. V shed 5 bases, J shed 4 bases, and the junction held 7 bases outside the gene matches. This CDR3 contains 15 residues. Germline values: CDR1 LNHDA, CDR2 SQIVND (reference sequence).

V gene TRBV5-5 combines with J gene TRBJ2-7; unclear D gene. Germline CDR1 SGHKS, CDR2 YYEKEE (reference sequence). The CDR3 consists of 15 residues. V was trimmed by 4 bases and J by 1 base, leaving 15 bases between them. The CDR3 region is CASSPRQDESYEQYF. CDR3 coding DNA: TGTGCCAGCAGCCCACGACAAGATGAATCCTACGAGCAGTACTTC.

This clone has only one observation. Other DNA sequences in this sample translate to the same CDR3. V gene TRBV5-1 combines with J gene TRBJ1-1; D not certain. Trimming removed 4 bases at V and 5 bases at J, with 9 bases between. This CDR3 is built from 12 residues. The V gene's germline CDR1 is SGHRS and CDR2 YFSETQ. The DNA of the CDR3 is TGCGCCAGCAGCCTGGACCTAACTGAAGCTTTCTTT. It translates to CASSLDLTEAFF.